These T cell receptor beta chains were read from a single sample in a study of identifying expanded T cells in peripheral blood. Only in-frame clones appear in the TCRdb table, and some are missing; sequencing was by immunoSEQ multiplex PCR. The sample includes tens of thousands of clones, over 75% seen only once; the top ten take 19%. The specimen was blood. The source is a person aged 18 to 75 in good health. CDR3s include the opening cysteine and the closing phenylalanine or tryptophan. The order of the fields is V gene, J gene, D gene, clone size, CDR3 DNA, CDR3 protein. D genes are given only for firm matches. Clone size is not always given. Where it is, it says once, few, many or a class for expanded clones.

TRBV21-1,TRBJ2-3,.,.,TGTGCCAGCAGCAAAGAGGACAGGGCTAGCACAGATACGCAGTATTTT,CASSKEDRASTDTQYF
TRBV10-3,TRBJ2-1,TRBD2,.,TGTGCCATCAGTTTAGCGGGAGGGGACAATGAGCAGTTCTTC,CAISLAGGDNEQFF
TRBV18,TRBJ2-2,TRBD2,.,TGTGCCAGCTCACCGCTAGCGGGAGACACCGGGGAGCTGTTTTTT,CASSPLAGDTGELFF
TRBV6-1,TRBJ2-3,.,.,TGTGCCAGCAGTGAAGTTAAAGGCGGCACAGATACGCAGTATTTT,CASSEVKGGTDTQYF
TRBV7-2,TRBJ2-1,TRBD2,.,TGTGCCAGCAGCGTATCGTCGGGAGGACCCTACAATGAGCAGTTCTTC,CASSVSSGGPYNEQFF
TRBV2,TRBJ2-3,.,.,TGTGCCAGCAGTGCCTTTTTGAACACAGATACGCAGTATTTT,CASSAFLNTDTQYF
TRBV6-6,TRBJ2-5,.,.,TGTGCCGTCCAGGACGGGTATCAAGAGACCCAGTACTTC,CAVQDGYQETQYF
TRBV7-2,TRBJ2-3,TRBD2,once,TGTGCCAGCAGCCAGGACCCACCCAGGACTAGCGTGACAGATACGCAGTATTTT,CASSQDPPRTSVTDTQYF
TRBV6-5,TRBJ2-7,.,.,TGTGCCAGCACCCCTTCTGAGGGGAAGCAGCAGTACTTC,CASTPSEGKQQYF
TRBV19,TRBJ1-1,.,.,TGTGCCAGTAGTATTGTGAAGAACACTGAAGCTTTCTTT,CASSIVKNTEAFF
TRBV7-2,TRBJ1-2,.,.,TGTGCCAGCAGCGGAACAGGGTTTGACGGCTACACCTTC,CASSGTGFDGYTF
TRBV6-6,TRBJ2-7,.,.,TGTGCCAGCAGTTACTTTCCGGGATCGGCCTACGAGCAGTACTTC,CASSYFPGSAYEQYF
TRBV11-3,TRBJ2-7,.,.,TGTGCCAGCTCTTTGATTGCGGGCAGCTCCTACGAGCAGTACTTC,CASSLIAGSSYEQYF
TRBV7-9,TRBJ2-2,.,many,TGTGCCAGCAGCTTAGCCGCCGGGTTTTACACCGGGGAGCTGTTTTTT,CASSLAAGFYTGELFF
TRBV7-9,TRBJ2-5,.,.,TGTGCCAGCAGTCGAGGAGAGGGTCAGACCCAGTACTTC,CASSRGEGQTQYF
TRBV13,TRBJ2-1,.,.,TGTGCCAGCAGCTTGCCAGACTTGGGATACAATGAGCAGTTCTTC,CASSLPDLGYNEQFF
TRBV5-1,TRBJ2-1,.,.,TGCGCCAGCAGCCCTCAAGTGGGGAGCTACAATGAGCAGTTCTTC,CASSPQVGSYNEQFF
TRBV7-6,TRBJ2-2,.,.,TGTGCCAGCAGCTTAGGGGCCGGGGAGCTGTTTTTT,CASSLGAGELFF
TRBV11-2,TRBJ2-2,.,.,TGTGCCAGCAGCTTAGGACAGAACACCGGGGAGCTGTTTTTT,CASSLGQNTGELFF
TRBV5-1,TRBJ2-1,.,.,TGCGCCAGCAGCTTGGAGGGCCCCGATGGGCAGTTCTTC,CASSLEGPDGQFF
TRBV30,TRBJ2-1,.,once,TGTGCCTGGAGTTGGGCTCACTACAATGAGCAGTTCTTC,CAWSWAHYNEQFF
TRBV5-7,TRBJ2-6,.,.,TGTGCCAGCAGCCTCCGATGCCCCCGTCCTGGGGCCAACGTCCTGACTTTC,CASSLRCPRPGANVLTF
TRBV25-1,TRBJ2-3,.,.,TGTGCCAGCAGGACAGTCACAGATACGCAGTATTTT,CASRTVTDTQYF
TRBV5-1,TRBJ2-3,.,.,TGCGCCAGCAGCTTGAGGGGAACTAGCACAGATACGCAGTATTTT,CASSLRGTSTDTQYF
TRBV6-5,TRBJ1-2,TRBD1,.,TGTGCCAGCCATAAGGACCAGGGGGGGAATGGCTACACCTTC,CASHKDQGGNGYTF